This record covers a single T cell receptor beta chain. As yet, its antigen is unknown. This entry is derived from a study of human T cells and chemical hapten exposure. Time point in this sample: patch test 2, 6 weeks after DPC sensitization. As to treatment: therapeutic diphenylcyclopropenone sensitization with weekly scalp DPC. Sequencing started from total RNA isolated from unfractionated whole blood. Germline CDR1 MGHRA, CDR2 YSYEKL. V was pared by 1 base and J by 7 bases, with 4 bases of the junction left unmatched. CDR3 length: 14 residues. TCRdb reanalysed the RACE reads using MiXCR and keeps one entry per CDR3 protein. Among over 100,000 distinct CDR3 sequences, approximately 8.8% were seen once, and the ten largest hold around 3.1%. Regarding the study as a whole: PT1 expanded TCR counts and patch test score were linked, and their correlation was positive.

The source of this sequence is a middle-aged woman with alopecia areata. Some clones in this sample may be carry-over from other donors' samples. The V and J genes are TRBV4-1 and TRBJ2-1, with 7 bases matching TRBD2. Sequences were derived from whole blood, sampled in connection with sensitization to the hapten diphenylcyclopropenone (DPC). The CDR3 is CASSQAIGRNEQFF. CDR3 in DNA: TGCGCCAGCAGCCAAGCAATCGGGAGGAATGAGCAGTTCTTC.